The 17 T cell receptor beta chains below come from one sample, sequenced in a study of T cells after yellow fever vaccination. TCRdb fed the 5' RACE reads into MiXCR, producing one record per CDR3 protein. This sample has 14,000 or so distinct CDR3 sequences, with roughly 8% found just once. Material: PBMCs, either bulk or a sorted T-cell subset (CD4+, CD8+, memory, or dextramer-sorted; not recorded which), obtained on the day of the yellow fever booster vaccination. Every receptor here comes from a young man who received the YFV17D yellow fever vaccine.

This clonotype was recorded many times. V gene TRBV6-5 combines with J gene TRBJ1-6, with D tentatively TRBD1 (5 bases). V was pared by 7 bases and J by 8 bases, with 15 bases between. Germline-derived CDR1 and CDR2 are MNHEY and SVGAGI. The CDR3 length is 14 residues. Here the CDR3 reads CASNTGAGDSPLHF. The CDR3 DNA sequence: TGTGCCAGCAATACTGGGGCGGGGGATTCACCCCTCCACTTT.

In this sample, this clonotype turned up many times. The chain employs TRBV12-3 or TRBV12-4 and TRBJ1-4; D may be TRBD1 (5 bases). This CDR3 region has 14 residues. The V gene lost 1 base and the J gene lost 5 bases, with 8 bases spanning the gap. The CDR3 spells CASSLGQKNEKLFF. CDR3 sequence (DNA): TGTGCCAGCAGTTTAGGACAGAAGAATGAAAAACTGTTTTTT.

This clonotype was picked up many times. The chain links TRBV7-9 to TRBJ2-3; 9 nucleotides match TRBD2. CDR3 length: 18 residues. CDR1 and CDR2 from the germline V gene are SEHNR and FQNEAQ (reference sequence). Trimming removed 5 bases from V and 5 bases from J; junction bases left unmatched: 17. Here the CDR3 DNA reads TGTGCCAGCAGCCCCAAGGGTAGCGGGGGCGCCGGGGGAGATACGCAGTATTTT. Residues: CASSPKGSGGAGGDTQYF.

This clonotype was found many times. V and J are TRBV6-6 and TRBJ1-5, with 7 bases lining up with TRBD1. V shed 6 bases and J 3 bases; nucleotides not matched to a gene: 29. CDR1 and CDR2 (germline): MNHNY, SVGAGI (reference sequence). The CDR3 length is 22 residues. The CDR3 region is CASRKDRHRGGQKLLINQPQHF. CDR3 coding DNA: TGTGCCAGCAGGAAAGACCGACACAGAGGGGGCCAAAAGCTCCTTATCAATCAGCCCCAGCATTTT.

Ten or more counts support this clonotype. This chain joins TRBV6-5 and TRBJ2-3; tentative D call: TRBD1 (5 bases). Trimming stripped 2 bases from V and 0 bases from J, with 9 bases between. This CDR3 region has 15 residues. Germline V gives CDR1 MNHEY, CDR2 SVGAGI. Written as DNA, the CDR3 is TGTGCCAGCAGTTACCGAACAGGTAGCACAGATACGCAGTATTTT. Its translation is CASSYRTGSTDTQYF.

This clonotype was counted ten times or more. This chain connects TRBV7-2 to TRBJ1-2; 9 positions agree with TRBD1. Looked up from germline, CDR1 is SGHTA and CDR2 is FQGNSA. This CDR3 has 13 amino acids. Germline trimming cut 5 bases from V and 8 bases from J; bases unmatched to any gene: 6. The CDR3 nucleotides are TGTGCCAGCAGCAACAGGGACAGGGCCGGCTACACCTTC. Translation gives CASSNRDRAGYTF.

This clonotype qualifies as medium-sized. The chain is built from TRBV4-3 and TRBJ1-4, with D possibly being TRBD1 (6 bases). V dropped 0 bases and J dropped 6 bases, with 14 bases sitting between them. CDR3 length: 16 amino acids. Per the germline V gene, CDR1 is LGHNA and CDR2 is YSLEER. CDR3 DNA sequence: TGCGCCAGCAGCCAAGATCGGTCCAGGGGTGATGAAAAACTGTTTTTT. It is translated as CASSQDRSRGDEKLFF.

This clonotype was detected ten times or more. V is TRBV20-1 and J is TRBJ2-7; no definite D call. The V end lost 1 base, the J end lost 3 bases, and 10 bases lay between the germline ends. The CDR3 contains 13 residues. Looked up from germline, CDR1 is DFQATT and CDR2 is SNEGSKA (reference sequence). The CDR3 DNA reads TGCAGTGCTAGAGGGAATGGAGTCTACGAGCAGTACTTC. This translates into CSARGNGVYEQYF.

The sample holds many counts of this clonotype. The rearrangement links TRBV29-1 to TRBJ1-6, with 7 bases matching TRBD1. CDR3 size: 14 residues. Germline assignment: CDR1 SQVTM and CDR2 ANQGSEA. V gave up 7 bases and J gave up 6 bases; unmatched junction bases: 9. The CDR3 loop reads CSGDSPEGNSPLHF. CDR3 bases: TGCAGCGGGGACAGTCCTGAGGGTAATTCACCCCTCCACTTT.

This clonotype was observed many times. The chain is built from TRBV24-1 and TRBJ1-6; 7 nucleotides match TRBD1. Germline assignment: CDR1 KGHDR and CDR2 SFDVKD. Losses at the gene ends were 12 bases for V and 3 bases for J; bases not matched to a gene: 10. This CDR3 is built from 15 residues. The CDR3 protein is CAGSRDSRYNSPLHF. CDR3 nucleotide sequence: TGTGCCGGATCCCGGGACAGCCGCTATAATTCACCCCTCCACTTT.

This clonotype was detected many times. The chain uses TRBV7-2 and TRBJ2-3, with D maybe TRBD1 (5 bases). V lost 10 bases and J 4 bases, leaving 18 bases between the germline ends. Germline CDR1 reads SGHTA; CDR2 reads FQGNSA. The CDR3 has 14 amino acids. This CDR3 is CAILGVQKPDTQYF. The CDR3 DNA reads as TGTGCCATTCTAGGGGTCCAAAAGCCAGATACGCAGTATTTT.

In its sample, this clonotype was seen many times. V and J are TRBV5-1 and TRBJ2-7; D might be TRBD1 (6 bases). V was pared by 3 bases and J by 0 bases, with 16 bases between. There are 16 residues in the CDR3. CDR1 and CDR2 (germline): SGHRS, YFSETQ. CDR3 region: CASSSSAGTLSYEQYF. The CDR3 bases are TGCGCCAGCAGCTCCTCGGCCGGGACACTCTCCTACGAGCAGTACTTC.

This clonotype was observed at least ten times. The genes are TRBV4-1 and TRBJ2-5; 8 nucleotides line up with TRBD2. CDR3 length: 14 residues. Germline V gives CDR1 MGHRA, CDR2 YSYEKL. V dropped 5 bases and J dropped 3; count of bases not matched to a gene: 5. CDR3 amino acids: CASSTGSGEETQYF. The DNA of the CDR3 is TGCGCCAGCAGCACGGGTAGCGGGGAAGAGACCCAGTACTTC.

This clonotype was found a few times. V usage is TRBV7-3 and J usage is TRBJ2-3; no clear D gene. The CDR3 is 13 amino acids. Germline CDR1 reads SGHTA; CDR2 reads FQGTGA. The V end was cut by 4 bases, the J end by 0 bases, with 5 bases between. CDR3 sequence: CASSSPSTDTQYF. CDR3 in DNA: TGTGCCAGCAGCTCCCCGAGCACAGATACGCAGTATTTT.

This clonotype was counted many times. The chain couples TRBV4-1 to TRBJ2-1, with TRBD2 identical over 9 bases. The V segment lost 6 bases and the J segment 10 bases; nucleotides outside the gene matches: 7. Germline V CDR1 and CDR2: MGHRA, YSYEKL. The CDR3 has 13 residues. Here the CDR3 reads CASRGLASGEQFF. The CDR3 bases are TGCGCCAGCAGGGGACTAGCATCAGGGGAGCAGTTCTTC.

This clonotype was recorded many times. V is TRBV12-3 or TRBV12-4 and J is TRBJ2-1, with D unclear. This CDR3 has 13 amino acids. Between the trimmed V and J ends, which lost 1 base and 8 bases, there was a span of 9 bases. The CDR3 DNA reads TGTGCCAGCAGTTTAGGGCAGAAAGATGAGCAGTTCTTC. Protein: CASSLGQKDEQFF.

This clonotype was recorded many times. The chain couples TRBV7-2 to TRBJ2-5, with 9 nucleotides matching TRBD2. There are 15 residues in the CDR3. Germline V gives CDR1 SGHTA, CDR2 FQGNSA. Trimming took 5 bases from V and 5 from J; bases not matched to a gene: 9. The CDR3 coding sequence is TGTGCCAGCAGCGGCCAAGCGGGGGGCCTGGAGACCCAGTACTTC. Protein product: CASSGQAGGLETQYF.